This T cell receptor beta chain came from a study of vaccination effects on CD4 cells after COVID-19 (dated by TCRdb to 2022 to 2024). With regard to the full study: Post-vaccine samples across the study were collected a median of 72 days after the second dose, with a range of 14 to 241. In both COVID-19 convalescent patients and infection-naive vaccine recipients, the study compared SARS-CoV-2 spike-specific CD4+ TCR repertoires from before mRNA vaccination with those from after it. Altogether, about 10 COVID-19 convalescent patients and several SARS-CoV-2-naive healthy vaccine recipients made up the full study. The Oncomine TCR Beta short-read assay on an Illumina iSeq 100 was used to sequence cultures from other donors in the study.

Paper-wide results and their limitations: The study was limited by a small number of convalescent patients, and early post-infection timepoints were lacking. Clones induced by infection and clones induced by vaccination both contracted markedly at late timepoints after vaccination, which fits with T cell responses waning over time. In healthy vaccine recipients, vaccine-induced clones were almost all SARS-CoV-2 mono-reactive, with only 1 of 255 being cross-reactive with common cold coronaviruses.

Libraries came from the immunoSEQ multiplex PCR assay. DNA from the cultured, isolated CD4+ T cells was subjected to TCR beta CDR3 sequencing. The authors processed their data as follows. Non-productive TCR sequences were removed, reads were trimmed to the CDR3 region, and CDR3s of at least 7 amino acids were retained. The MANAFEST web app was used to identify antigen-specific clonotypes by comparing expansion in peptide wells with expansion in reference cultures. To be called positive, a clone needed expansion at FDR<0.05 compared with the reference and with all other wells, an odds ratio greater than 5, and a frequency greater than 0.1% in two replicate wells. A clonotype was defined as cross-reactive if the clonotype was significantly expanded both in SARS-CoV-2 spike wells and in at least one common cold coronavirus spike condition. CDR3 similarity was assessed by Levenshtein distance with the stringdist R package, and unrooted trees were built with ape in R 3.6.1. In its TCRdb copy, this immuneACCESS table keeps in-frame sequences only and misses some clones. Where compared with another copy, unresolved V genes explain less than half of these, and the others have no known cause. V, J and clone size derive from that table, while D and trimming were established from the DNA sequence. This sample gives approximately 28,000 clones in total; just under 75% of them show up just once. The top ten clones comprise about 14% of the sample.

The CDR3 measures 14 amino acids from cysteine to phenylalanine. The retained sequence is limited to the CDR3, 42 bases, with the frame set at the first base. Per the germline V gene (reference sequence), LGHDT is the CDR1 and YNNKEL is the CDR2. V is reduced by 4 bases and J by 8 bases, leaving a spacing of 15 bases between them. On this clone itself: Its antigen specificity is not known. No base-level quality is on record; no much larger clone is a single base apart.

In the ViraFEST assay, PBMC were stimulated with viral peptide pools, and antigen-specific CD4+ T cell clonotypes were then identified by expansion using TCR sequencing. After 10 days of culture, CD4+ T cells were isolated with the EasySep CD4+ T cell isolation kit. Participants received two doses of either the BNT162b2 or the mRNA-1273 mRNA SARS-CoV-2 vaccine. The absence of prior SARS-CoV-2 infection in healthy vaccine recipients was confirmed by negative nucleocapsid antibodies before and after vaccination. Two million PBMC per well were cultured in IMDM with roughly 5% human AB serum, 8.5 to 10 IU/ml IL-2 and gentamicin, plus 10 ug/ml peptides. Half of the culture medium was replaced with fresh IL-2-containing medium on days 3 and 7. Unless otherwise noted, each peptide stimulation condition was cultured in triplicate wells. PBMC were separated from whole blood using Ficoll-Paque Plus gradient centrifugation and were then either cryopreserved at -140C or used fresh. The spike proteins of SARS-CoV-2 and of the common cold coronaviruses HCoV-NL63, HCoV-OC43 and HCoV-229E were spanned by overlapping peptide pools. Genomic DNA was extracted from cultured CD4+ T cells with the QIAamp micro DNA kit.

This TCR was recovered from a human donor who received a COVID-19 vaccine. The rearrangement combines TRBV3-1 (or the pseudogene TRBV3-2) with TRBJ2-4, with TRBD2 perhaps the D gene, on 6 matching bases. The starting material was CD4+ T cells from PBMCs cultured with HCoV-229E spike peptides, obtained after COVID-19 vaccination. In the paper's terms, the cell subset or site label means: HCoV-229E spike overlapping peptide pool stimulation. The nucleotide sequence is given as TGTGCCAGCAGCCGTCGGGGGACTCCAGACATTCAGTACTTC. Translated, it reads CASSRRGTPDIQYF.